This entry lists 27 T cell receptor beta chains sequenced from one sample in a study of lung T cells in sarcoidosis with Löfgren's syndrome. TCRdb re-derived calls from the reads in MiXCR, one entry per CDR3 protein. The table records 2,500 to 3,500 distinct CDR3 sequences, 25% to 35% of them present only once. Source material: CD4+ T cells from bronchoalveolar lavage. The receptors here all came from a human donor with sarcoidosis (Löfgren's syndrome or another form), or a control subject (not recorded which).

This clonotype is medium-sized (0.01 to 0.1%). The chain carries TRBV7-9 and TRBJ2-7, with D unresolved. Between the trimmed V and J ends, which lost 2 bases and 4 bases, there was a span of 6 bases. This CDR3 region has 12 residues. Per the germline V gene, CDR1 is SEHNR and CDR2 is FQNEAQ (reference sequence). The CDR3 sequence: CASSLISYEQYF. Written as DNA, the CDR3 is TGTGCCAGCAGCTTAATCAGTTACGAGCAGTACTTC.

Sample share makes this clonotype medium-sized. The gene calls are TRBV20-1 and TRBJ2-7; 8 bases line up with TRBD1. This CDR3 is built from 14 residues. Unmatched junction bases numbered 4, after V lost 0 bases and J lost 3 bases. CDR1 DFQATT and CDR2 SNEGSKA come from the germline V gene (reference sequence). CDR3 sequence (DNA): TGCAGTGCTAGAGACACCGGGACAGGCTACGAGCAGTACTTC. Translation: CSARDTGTGYEQYF.

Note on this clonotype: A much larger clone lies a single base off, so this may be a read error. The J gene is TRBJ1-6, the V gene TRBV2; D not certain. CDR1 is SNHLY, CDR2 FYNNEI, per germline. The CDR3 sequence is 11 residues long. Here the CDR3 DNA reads TGTGCCAGCAGGTACAATTTACCCCTCCACTTT. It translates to CASRYNLPLHF.

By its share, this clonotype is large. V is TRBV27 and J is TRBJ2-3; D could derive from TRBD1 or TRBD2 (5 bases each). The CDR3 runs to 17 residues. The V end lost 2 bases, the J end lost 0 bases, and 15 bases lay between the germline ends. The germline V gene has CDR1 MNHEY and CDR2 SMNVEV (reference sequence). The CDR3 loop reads CASSLRKGRLSTDTQYF. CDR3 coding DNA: TGTGCCAGCAGTTTACGTAAGGGGCGACTAAGCACAGATACGCAGTATTTT.

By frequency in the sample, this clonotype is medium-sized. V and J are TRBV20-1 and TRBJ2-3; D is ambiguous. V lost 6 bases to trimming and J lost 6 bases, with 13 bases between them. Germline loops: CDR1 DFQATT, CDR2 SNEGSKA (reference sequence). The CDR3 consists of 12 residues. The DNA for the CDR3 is TGCAGTGCGCCGCGTAGGGCCGATACGCAGTATTTT. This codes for CSAPRRADTQYF.

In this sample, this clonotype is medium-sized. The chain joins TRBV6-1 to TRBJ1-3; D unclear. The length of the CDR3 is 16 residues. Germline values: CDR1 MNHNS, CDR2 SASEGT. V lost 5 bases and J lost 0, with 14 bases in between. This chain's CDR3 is CASSLRTATSGNTIYF. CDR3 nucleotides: TGTGCCAGCAGTCTCCGCACCGCTACCTCTGGAAACACCATATATTTT.

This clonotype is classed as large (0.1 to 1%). The CDR3 DNA is TGTGCCAGCTCACCACAGGGGCGAACTGAAGCTTTCTTT. Residues: CASSPQGRTEAFF. The chain joins TRBV18 to TRBJ1-1, with D perhaps TRBD1 (5 bases). CDR1 is KGHSH and CDR2 is LQKENI in the germline V gene. V dropped 1 base and J dropped 5 bases, with 8 bases sitting between them. The CDR3 runs 13 residues. Based on the CDR3 plus reference TRBV18 and TRBJ1-1, the full variable domain is NAGVMQNPRHLVRRRGQEARLRCSPMKGHSHVYWYRQLPEEGLKFMVYLQKENIIDESGMPKERFSAEFPKEGPSILRIQQVVRGDSAAYFCASSPQGRTEAFFGQGTRLTVV.

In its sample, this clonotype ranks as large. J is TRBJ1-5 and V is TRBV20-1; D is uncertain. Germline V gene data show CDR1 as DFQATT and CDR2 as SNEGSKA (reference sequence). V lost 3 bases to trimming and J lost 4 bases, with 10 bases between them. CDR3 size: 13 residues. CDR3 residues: CSASDAGNQPQHF. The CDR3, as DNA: TGCAGTGCTAGCGATGCAGGAAATCAGCCCCAGCATTTT.

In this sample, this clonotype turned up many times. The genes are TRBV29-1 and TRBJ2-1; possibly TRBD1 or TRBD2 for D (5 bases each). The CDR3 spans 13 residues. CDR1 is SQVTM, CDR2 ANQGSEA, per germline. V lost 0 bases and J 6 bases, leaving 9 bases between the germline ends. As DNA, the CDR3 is TGCAGCGTTGAAGAACAGGCGGGCAATGAGCAGTTCTTC. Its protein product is CSVEEQAGNEQFF.

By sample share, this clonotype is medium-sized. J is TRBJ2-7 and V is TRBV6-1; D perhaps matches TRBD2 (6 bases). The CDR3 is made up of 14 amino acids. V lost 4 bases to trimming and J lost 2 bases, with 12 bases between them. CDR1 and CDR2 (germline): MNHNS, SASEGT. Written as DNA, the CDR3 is TGTGCCAGCAGTGTCGTGGGACTCACCTACGAGCAGTACTTC. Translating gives CASSVVGLTYEQYF.

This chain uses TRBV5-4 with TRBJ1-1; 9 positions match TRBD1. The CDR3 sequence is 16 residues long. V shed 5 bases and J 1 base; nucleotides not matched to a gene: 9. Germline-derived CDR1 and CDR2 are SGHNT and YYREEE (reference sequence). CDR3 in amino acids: CASRFTGGAENTEAFF. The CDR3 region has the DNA TGTGCCAGCAGATTCACAGGGGGCGCAGAGAACACTGAAGCTTTCTTT.

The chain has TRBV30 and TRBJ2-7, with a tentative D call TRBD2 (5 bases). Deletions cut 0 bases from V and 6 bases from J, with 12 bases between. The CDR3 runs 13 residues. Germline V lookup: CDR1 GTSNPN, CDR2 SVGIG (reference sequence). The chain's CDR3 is CAWSVQAGGEQYF. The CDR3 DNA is TGTGCCTGGAGTGTGCAGGCGGGCGGCGAGCAGTACTTC.

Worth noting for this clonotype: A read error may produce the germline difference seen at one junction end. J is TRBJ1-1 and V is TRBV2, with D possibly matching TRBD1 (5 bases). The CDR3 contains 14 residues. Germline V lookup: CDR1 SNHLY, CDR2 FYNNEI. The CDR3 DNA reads TGTGCCAGCAGTGGGACATTCGGGAACACTGAAGCTTTCTTC. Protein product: CASSGTFGNTEAFF.

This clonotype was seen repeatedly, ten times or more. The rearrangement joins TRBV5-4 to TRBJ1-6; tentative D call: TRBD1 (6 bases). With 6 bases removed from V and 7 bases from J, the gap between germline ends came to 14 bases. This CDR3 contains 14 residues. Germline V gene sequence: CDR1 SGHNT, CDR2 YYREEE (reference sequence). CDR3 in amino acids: CASNLDSANSPLHF. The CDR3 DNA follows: TGTGCCAGCAACCTGGACAGCGCGAATTCACCCCTCCACTTT.

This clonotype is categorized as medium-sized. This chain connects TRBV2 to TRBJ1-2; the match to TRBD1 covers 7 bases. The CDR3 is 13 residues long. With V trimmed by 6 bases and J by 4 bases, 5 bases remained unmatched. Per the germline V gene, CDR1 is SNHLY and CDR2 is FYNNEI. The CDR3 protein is CASRGGSLYGYTF. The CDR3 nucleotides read TGTGCCAGCAGAGGGGGCTCCCTCTATGGCTACACCTTC.

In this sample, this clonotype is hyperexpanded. The CDR3 is CSARKDGNTEAFF. In nucleotides, the CDR3 is TGCAGTGCTAGAAAGGACGGCAACACTGAAGCTTTCTTT. The chain couples TRBV20-1 to TRBJ1-1; no firm D call. This CDR3 spans 13 amino acids. V lost 2 bases, J lost 2 bases, and 9 bases lay in between. Germline V gives CDR1 DFQATT, CDR2 SNEGSKA (reference sequence).

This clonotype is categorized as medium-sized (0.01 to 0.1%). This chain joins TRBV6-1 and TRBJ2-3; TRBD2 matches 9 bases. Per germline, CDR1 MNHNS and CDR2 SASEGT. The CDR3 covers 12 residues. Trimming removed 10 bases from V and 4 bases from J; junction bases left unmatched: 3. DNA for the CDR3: TGTGCCACCGCGGGGGGGCCAGATACGCAGTATTTT. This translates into CATAGGPDTQYF.

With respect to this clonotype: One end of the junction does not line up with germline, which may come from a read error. CDR3 DNA: TGTGCCAGCAGTTTGGGAGGGGGCAATCAGCTCCAGCATTTT. This gives the protein CASSLGGGNQLQHF. The chain uses TRBV12-3 or TRBV12-4 and TRBJ1-5, with TRBD1 matching 7 bases. This CDR3 is 14 amino acids long.

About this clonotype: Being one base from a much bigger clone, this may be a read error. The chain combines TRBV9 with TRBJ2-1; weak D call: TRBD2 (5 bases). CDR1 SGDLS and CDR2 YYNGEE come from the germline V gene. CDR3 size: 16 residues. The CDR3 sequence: CASSVDAASTYNEQLF. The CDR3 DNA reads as TGTGCCAGCAGCGTAGATGCGGCTAGCACCTACAATGAGCAGCTCTTC.

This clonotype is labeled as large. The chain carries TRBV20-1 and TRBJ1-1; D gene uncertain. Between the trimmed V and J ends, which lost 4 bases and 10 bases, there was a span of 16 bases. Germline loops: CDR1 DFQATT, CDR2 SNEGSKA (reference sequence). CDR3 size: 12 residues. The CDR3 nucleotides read TGCAGTGCTAAGGCCAACTTTCCGGTAGCTTTCTTT. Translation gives CSAKANFPVAFF.

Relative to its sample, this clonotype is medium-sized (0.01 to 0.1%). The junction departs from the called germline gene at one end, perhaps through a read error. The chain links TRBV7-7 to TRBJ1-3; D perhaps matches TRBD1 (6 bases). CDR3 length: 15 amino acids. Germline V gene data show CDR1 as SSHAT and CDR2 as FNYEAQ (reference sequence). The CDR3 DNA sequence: TGTGCTAGCAGCCTGGACAGTTTCTCTGGAAACACCATATATTTT. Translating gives CASSLDSFSGNTIYF.

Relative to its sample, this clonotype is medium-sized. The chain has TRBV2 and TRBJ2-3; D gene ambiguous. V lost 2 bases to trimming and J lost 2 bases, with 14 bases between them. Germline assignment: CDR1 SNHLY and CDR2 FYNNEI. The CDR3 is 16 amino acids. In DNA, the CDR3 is TGTGCCAGCAGTGAACGAGGCCTTCAATACACAGATACGCAGTATTTT. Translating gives CASSERGLQYTDTQYF.

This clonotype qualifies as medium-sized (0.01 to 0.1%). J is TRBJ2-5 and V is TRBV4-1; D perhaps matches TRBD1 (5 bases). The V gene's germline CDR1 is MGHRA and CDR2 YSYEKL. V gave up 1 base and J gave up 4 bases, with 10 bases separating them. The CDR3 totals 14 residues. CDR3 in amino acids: CASSQVGQGETQYF. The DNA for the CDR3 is TGCGCCAGCAGCCAAGTAGGGCAGGGAGAGACCCAGTACTTC.

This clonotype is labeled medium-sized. The CDR3, as DNA: TGCAGTGCTAAACCAGGGCCTAGCACAGATACGCAGTATTTT. It is translated as CSAKPGPSTDTQYF. The rearrangement joins TRBV20-1 to TRBJ2-3; D perhaps matches TRBD1 (5 bases). The CDR3 runs 14 residues. The germline V and J ends were trimmed by 4 bases and 0 bases, with 11 bases remaining between them. Germline CDR1 DFQATT, CDR2 SNEGSKA (reference sequence).

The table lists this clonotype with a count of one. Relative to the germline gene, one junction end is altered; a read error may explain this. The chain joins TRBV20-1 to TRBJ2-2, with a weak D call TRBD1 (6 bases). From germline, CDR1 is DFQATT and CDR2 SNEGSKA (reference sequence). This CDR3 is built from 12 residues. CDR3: CSALRDTGEPFF. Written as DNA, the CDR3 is TGCAGCGCTCTCAGGGACACCGGGGAGCCGTTTTTT.

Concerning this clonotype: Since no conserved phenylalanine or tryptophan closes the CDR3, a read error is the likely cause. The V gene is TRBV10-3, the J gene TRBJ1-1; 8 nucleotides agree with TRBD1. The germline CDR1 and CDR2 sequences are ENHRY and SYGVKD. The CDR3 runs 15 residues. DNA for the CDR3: TGTGCCATCAGTGCAGGACAGGGACCGAACACCGAAGCTTTCTCT. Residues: CAISAGQGPNTEAFS.

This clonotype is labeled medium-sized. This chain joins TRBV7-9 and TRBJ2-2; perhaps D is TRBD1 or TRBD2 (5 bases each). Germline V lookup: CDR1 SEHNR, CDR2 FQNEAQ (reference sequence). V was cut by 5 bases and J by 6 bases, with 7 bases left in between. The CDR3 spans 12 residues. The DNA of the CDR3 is TGTGCCAGCAGCCGGGACGCCGGGGAGCTGTTTTTT. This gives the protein CASSRDAGELFF.